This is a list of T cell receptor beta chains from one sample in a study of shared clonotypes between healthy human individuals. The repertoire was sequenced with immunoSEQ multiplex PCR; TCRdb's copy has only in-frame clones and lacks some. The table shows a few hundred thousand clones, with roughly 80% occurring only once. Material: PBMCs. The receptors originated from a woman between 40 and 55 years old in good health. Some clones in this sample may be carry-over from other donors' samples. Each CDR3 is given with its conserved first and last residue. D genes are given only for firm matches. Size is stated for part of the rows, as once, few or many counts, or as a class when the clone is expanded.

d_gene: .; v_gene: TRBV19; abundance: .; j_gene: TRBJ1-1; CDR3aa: CASSIGITEAFF; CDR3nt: TGTGCCAGTAGTATAGGGATCACTGAAGCTTTCTTT
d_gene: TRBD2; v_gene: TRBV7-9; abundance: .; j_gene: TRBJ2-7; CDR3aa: CASSLYRTSASSYEQYF; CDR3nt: TGTGCCAGCAGCTTATACCGAACTAGCGCCAGCTCCTACGAGCAGTACTTC
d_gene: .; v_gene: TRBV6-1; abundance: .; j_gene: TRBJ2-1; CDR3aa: CASSRDFTNEQFF; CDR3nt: TGTGCCAGCAGTAGGGACTTTACGAATGAGCAGTTCTTC
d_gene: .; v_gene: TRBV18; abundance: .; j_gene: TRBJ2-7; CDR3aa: CASSPSGTQLYEQYF; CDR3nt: TGTGCCAGCTCACCGTCGGGGACCCAATTATACGAGCAGTACTTC
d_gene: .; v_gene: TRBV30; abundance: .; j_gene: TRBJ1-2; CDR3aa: CAWRDPAGYTF; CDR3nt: TGTGCCTGGAGGGACCCAGCTGGCTACACCTTC
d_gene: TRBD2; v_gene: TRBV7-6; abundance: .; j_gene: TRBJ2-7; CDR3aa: CASTLKAGDFEQYF; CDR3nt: TGTGCCAGCACCCTTAAAGCGGGAGACTTCGAGCAGTACTTC
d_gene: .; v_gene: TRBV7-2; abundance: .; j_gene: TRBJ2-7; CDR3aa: CASSVPSYEQYF; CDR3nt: TGTGCCAGCAGCGTACCATCCTACGAGCAGTACTTC
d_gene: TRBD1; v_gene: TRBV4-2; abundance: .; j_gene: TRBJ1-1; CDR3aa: CASSHGTGMNTEAFF; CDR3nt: TGTGCCAGCAGCCACGGGACAGGCATGAACACTGAAGCCTTCTTT
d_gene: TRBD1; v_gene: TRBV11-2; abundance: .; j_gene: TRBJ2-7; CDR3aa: CASSFGQVPYEQYF; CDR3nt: TGTGCCAGCAGTTTTGGACAGGTTCCCTACGAGCAGTACTTC
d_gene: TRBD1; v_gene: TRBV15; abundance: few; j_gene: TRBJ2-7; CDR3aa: CATSRGAGGRYEQYF; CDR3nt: TGTGCCACCAGCAGAGGGGCAGGGGGCCGATACGAGCAGTACTTC
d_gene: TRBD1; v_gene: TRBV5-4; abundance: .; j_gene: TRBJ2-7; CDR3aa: CASSLKGAGEQYF; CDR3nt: TGTGCCAGCAGCTTGAAGGGGGCGGGCGAGCAGTACTTC
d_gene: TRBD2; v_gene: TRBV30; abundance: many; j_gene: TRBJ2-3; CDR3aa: CAWSFGLAGGLPQYF; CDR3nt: TGTGCCTGGAGTTTTGGACTAGCGGGAGGGCTTCCGCAGTATTTT
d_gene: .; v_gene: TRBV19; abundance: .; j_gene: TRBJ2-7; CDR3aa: CASSPRVGVYEQYF; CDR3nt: TGTGCCAGTAGTCCCCGGGTCGGGGTCTACGAGCAGTACTTC
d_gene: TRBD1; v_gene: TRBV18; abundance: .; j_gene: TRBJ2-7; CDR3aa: CASSLGQGRIYEQYF; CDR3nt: TGTGCCAGCTCCCTCGGACAGGGAAGAATTTACGAGCAGTACTTC